Sequencing of this T cell receptor beta chain was carried out in a study of blood T cell repertoires in COVID-19. About the research overall: COVID-19 samples collected from the United States, Italy and Spain covered acute and convalescent phases. PBMCs, B-cell-depleted T cells, or T cells were the source of the cDNA or gDNA that made up the material.

Profiling relied on immunoSEQ multiplex PCR, and the TCRdb table lists in-frame clones only, not all of them. Among some 220,000 clones listed, about 80% were seen once. Participant ages covered 18 to 89 years across about 25 US areas. The study assigned cohorts using participant-reported clinical history. The CDR3 consists of 16 residues. Germline V gives CDR1 MNHEY, CDR2 SVGEGT. V gave up 6 bases and J gave up 8 bases; unmatched junction bases: 12. V usage is TRBV6-2 or TRBV6-3 and J usage is TRBJ2-1; 11 bases line up with TRBD2. Sample: PBMCs or T cells enriched from blood (not recorded which). The source is a middle-aged woman with acute COVID-19. This chain's CDR3 is CASSRYSTSGIDEQFF. The DNA for the CDR3 is TGTGCCAGCAGCCGATACTCGACTAGCGGGATAGATGAGCAGTTCTTC.